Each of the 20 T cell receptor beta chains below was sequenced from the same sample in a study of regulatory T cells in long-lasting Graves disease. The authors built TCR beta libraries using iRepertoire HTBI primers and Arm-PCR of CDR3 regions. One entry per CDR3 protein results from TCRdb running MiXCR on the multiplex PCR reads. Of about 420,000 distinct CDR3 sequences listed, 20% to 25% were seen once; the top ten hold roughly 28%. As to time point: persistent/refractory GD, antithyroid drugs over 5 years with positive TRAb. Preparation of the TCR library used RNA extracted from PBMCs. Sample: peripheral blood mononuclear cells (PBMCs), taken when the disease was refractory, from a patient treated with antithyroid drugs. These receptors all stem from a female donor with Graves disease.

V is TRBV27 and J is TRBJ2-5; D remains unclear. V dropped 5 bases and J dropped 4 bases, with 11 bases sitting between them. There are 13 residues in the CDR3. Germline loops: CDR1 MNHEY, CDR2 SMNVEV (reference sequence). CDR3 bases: TGTGCCAGCAGTAGAAGGGAAGGAGAGACCCAGTACTTC. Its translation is CASSRREGETQYF.

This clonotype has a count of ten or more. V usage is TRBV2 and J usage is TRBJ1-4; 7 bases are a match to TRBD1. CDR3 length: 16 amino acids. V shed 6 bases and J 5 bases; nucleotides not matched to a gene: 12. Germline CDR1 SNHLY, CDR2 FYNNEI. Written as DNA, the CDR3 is TGTGCCAGCAGGGATTACAGGGGCGGGATCAATGAAAAACTGTTTTTT. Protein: CASRDYRGGINEKLFF.

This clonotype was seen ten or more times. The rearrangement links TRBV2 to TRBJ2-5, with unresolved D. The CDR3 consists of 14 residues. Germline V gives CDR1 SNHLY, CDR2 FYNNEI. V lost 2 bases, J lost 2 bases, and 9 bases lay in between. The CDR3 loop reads CASSERQVQETQYF. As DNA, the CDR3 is TGTGCCAGCAGTGAAAGGCAGGTACAAGAGACCCAGTACTTC.

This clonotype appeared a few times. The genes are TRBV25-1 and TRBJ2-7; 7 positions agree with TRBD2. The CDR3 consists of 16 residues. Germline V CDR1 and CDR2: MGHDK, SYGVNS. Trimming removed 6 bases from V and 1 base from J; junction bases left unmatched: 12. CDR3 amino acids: CASSKRGGSSSYEQYF. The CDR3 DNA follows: TGTGCCAGCAGCAAGAGGGGCGGGAGCTCTTCCTACGAGCAGTACTTC.

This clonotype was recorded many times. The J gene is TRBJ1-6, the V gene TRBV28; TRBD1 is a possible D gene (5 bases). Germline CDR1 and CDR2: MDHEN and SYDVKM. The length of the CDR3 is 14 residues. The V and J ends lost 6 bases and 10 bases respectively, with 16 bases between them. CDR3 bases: TGTGCCAGCAGCTCCGCCGCGACAGTCTCACCCCTCCACTTT. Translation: CASSSAATVSPLHF.

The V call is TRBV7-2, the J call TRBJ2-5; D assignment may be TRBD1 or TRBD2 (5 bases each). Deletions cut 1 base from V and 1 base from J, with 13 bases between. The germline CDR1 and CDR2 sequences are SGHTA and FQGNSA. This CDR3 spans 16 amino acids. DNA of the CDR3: TGTGCCAGCAGCTTAGTTTCCGCAGGGACCCAAGAGACCCAGTACTTC. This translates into CASSLVSAGTQETQYF.

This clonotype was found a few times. The CDR3, as DNA: TGTGCCAGCTTGGGACTAGCACGTCAAGAGACCCAGTACTTC. Protein product: CASLGLARQETQYF. The chain is built from TRBV28 and TRBJ2-5; 9 bases are shared with TRBD2. Trimming at V came to 8 bases and at J to 2 bases, leaving 6 bases not matched to a gene. This CDR3 region has 14 residues. The germline V gene encodes CDR1 MDHEN and CDR2 SYDVKM.

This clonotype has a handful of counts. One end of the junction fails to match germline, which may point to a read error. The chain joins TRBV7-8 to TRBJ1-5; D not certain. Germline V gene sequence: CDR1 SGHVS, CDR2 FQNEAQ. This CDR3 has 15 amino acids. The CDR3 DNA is TGTGCCAGCAGCACCTCGGGCCGCGGCAATCAGCCCCAACATTTT. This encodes CASSTSGRGNQPQHF.

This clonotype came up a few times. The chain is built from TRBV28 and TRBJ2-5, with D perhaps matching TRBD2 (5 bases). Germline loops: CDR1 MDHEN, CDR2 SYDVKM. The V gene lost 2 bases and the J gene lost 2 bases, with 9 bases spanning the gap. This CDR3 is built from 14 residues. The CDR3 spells CASSLTDSQETQYF. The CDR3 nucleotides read TGTGCCAGCAGTTTAACGGACTCTCAAGAGACCCAGTACTTC.

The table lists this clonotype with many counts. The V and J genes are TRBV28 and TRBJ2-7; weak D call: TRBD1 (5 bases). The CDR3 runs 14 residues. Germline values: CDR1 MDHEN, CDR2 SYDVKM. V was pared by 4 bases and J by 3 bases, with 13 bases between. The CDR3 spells CASSSPTDRYEQYF. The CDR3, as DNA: TGTGCCAGCAGTTCCCCGACAGACCGCTACGAGCAGTACTTC.

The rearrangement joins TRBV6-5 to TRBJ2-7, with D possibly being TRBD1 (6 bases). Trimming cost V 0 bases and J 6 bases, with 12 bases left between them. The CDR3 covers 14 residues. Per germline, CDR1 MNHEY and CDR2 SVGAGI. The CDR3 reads CASSYSNRDGEQYF. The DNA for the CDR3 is TGTGCCAGCAGTTACTCGAACAGGGACGGCGAGCAGTACTTC.

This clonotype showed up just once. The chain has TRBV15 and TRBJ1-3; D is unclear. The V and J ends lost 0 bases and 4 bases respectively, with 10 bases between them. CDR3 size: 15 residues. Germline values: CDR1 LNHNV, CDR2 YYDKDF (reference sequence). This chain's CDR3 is CATSRDFIGGNTIYF. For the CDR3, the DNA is TGTGCCACCAGCAGAGATTTTATAGGCGGAAACACCATATATTTT.

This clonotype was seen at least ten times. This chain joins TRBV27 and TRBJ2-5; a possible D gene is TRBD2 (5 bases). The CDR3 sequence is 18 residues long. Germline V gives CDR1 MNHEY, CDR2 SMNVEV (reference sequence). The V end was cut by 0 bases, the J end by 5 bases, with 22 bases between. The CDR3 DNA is TGTGCCAGCAGTTTATCTCTTGCCGGGATCACAAGTAGGGAGACCCAGTACTTC. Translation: CASSLSLAGITSRETQYF.

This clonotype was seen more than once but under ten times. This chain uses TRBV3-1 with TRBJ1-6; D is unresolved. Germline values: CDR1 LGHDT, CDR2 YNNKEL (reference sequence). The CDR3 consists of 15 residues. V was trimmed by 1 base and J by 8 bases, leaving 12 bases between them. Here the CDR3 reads CASSQVRRGYSPLHF. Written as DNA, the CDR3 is TGTGCCAGCAGCCAAGTCAGACGGGGATATTCACCCCTCCACTTT.

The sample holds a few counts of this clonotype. DNA of the CDR3: TGTGCCAGCAGCTCCCAAACAGGAGACGGGGAGCTGTTTTTT. This codes for CASSSQTGDGELFF. The gene calls are TRBV7-3 and TRBJ2-2; a possible D gene is TRBD1 (5 bases). Trimming cost V 4 bases and J 7 bases, with 13 bases left between them. Germline V CDR1 and CDR2: SGHTA, FQGTGA. The CDR3 runs 14 residues.

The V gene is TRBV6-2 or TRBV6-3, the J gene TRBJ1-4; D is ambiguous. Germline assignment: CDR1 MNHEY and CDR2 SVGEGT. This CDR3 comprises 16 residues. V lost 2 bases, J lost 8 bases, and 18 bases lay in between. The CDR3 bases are TGTGCCAGCAGTTACACTGGTCGAGTCGGGAAAGAAAAACTGTTTTTT. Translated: CASSYTGRVGKEKLFF.

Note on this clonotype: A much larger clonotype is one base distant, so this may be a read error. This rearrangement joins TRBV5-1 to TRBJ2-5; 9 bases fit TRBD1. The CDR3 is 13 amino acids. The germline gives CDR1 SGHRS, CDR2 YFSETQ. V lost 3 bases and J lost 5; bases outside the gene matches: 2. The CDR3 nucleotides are TGCGCCAGCAGCTGGGACAGGGATGAGACCCAGTACTTC. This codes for CASSWDRDETQYF.

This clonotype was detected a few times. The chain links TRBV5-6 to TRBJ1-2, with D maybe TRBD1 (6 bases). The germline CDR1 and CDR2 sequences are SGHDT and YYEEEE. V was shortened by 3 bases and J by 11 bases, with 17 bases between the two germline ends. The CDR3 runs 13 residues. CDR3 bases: TGTGCCAGCAGCTCTTGGTACCGGGACAATTACACCTTC. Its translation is CASSSWYRDNYTF.

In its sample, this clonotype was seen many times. CDR3 bases: TGTGCCAGCAGTTCACGTCCCACGGCGGGCCAAGAGACCCAGTACTTC. Its translation: CASSSRPTAGQETQYF. The chain uses TRBV6-5 and TRBJ2-5, with TRBD2 as a possible D gene (5 bases). Trimming shortened V by 4 bases and J by 1 base, and 16 bases separated the two germline ends. Looked up from germline, CDR1 is MNHEY and CDR2 is SVGAGI. The CDR3 has 16 residues.

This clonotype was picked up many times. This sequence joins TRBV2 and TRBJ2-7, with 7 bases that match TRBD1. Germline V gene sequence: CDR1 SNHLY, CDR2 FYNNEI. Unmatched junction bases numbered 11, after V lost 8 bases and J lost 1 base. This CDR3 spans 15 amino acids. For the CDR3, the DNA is TGTGCCAGCGTCCATGAGACAGGGATTTCCTACGAGCAGTACTTC. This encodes CASVHETGISYEQYF.